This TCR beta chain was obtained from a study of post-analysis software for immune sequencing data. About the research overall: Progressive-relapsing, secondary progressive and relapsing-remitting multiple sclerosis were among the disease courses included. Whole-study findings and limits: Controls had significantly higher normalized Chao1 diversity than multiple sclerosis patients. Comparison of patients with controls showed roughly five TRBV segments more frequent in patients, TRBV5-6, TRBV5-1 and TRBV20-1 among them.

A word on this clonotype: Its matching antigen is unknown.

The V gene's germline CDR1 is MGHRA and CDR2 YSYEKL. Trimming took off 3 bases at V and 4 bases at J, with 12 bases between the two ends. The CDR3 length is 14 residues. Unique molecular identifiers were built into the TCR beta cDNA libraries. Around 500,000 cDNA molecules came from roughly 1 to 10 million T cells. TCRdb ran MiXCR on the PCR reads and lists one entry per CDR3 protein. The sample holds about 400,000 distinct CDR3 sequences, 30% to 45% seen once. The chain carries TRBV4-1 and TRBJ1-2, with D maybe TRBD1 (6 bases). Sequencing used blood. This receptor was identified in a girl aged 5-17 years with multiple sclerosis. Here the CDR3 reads CASSQEQGVYGYTF. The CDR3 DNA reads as TGCGCCAGCAGCCAGGAACAGGGAGTCTATGGCTACACCTTC.